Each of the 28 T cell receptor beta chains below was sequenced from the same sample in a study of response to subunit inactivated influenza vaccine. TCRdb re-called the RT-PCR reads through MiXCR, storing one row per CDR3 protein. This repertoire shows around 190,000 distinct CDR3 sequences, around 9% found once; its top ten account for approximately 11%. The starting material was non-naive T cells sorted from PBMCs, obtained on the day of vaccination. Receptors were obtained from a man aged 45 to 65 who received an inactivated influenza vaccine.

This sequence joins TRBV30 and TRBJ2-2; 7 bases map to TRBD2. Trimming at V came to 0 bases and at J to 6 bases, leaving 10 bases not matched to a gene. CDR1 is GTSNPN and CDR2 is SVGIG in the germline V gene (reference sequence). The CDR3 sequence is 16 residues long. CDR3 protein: CAWSVVGLQWPGELFF. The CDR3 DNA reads TGTGCCTGGAGTGTAGTGGGACTACAGTGGCCCGGGGAGCTGTTTTTT.

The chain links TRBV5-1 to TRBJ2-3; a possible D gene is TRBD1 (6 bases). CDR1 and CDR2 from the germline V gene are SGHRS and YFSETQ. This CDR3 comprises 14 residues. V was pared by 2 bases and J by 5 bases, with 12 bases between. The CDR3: CASSLEGVQDTQYF. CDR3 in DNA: TGCGCCAGCAGCTTAGAGGGGGTGCAAGATACGCAGTATTTT.

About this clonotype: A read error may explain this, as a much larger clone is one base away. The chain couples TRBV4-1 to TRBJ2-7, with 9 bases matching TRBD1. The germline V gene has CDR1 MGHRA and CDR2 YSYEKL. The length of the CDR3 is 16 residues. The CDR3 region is CASSLPDRGETYEHYF. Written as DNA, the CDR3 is TGCGCCAGCAGCTTACCTGACAGGGGGGAAACCTACGAGCATTACTTC.

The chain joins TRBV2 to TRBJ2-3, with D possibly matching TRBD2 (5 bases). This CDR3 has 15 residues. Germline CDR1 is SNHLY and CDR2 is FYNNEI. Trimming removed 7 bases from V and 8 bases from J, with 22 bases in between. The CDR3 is CASKRITTAAGTQYF. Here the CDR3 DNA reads TGTGCCAGCAAGCGGATCACTACTGCGGCGGGTACGCAGTATTTT.

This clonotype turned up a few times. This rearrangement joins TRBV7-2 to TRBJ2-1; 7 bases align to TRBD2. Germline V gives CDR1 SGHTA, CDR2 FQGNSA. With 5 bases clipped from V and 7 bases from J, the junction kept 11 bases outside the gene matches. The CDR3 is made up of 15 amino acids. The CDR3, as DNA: TGTGCCAGCAGCCCAGACGGGGGGAGTTGGAATGAGCAGTTCTTC. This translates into CASSPDGGSWNEQFF.

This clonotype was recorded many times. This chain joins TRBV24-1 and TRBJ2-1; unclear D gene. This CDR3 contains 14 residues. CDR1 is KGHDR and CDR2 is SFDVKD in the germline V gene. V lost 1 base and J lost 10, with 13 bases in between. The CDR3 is CATSDFDRSTEQFF. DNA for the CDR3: TGTGCCACCAGTGATTTTGATAGATCGACGGAGCAGTTCTTC.

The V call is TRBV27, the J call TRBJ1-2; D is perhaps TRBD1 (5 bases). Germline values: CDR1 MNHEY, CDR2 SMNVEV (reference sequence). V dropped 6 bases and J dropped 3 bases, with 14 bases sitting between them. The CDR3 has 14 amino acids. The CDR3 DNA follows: TGTGCCAGCAGAGAAGCAGGGATTTACTATGGCTACACCTTC. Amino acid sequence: CASREAGIYYGYTF.

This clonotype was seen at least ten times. Written as DNA, the CDR3 is TGTGCCAGCTCACCATGGGGCGGGAGGAATGAGCAGTTCTTC. This codes for CASSPWGGRNEQFF. The rearrangement joins TRBV18 to TRBJ2-1; 8 bases are shared with TRBD2. This CDR3 spans 14 amino acids. J gave up 7 bases and V 2 bases, and 4 bases lay outside the gene matches. Looked up from germline, CDR1 is KGHSH and CDR2 is LQKENI.

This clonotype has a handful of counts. The CDR3 DNA reads as TGTGCCACCAGCAGTGACATTAATCAGCCCCAGCATTTT. Its protein product is CATSSDINQPQHF. V gene TRBV15 combines with J gene TRBJ1-5, with D unresolved. V shed 3 bases and J shed 4 bases, with 7 bases lying between them. The CDR3 runs to 13 residues. The germline CDR1 and CDR2 sequences are LNHNV and YYDKDF (reference sequence).

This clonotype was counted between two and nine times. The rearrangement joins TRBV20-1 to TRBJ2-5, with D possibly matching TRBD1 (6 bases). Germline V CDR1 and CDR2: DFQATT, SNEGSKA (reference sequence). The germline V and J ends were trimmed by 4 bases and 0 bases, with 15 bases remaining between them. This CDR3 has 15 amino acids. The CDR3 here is CSATNGQNYQETQYF. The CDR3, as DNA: TGCAGTGCTACAAACGGACAGAACTACCAAGAGACCCAGTACTTC.

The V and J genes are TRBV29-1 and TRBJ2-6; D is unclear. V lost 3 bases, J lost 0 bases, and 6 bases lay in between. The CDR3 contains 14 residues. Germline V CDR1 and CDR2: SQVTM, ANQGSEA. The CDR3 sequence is CSVDLGSGANVLTF. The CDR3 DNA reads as TGCAGCGTTGATCTGGGCTCTGGGGCCAACGTCCTGACTTTC.

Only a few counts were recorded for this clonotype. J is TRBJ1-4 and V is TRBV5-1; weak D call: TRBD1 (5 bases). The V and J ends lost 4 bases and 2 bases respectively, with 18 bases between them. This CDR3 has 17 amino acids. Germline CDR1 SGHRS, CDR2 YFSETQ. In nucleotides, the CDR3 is TGCGCCAGCAGCCGGGACCCTCAAGGGAGGACTAATGAAAAACTGTTTTTT. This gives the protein CASSRDPQGRTNEKLFF.

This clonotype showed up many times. CDR3 sequence reads: CATSRGGQRLGNQPQHF. The CDR3 nucleotides read TGTGCCACCAGCAGAGGAGGTCAGCGGTTGGGCAATCAGCCCCAGCATTTT. The rearrangement uses TRBV15 and TRBJ1-5; D gene unclear. CDR1 and CDR2 (germline): LNHNV, YYDKDF (reference sequence). V was trimmed by 1 base and J by 2 bases, leaving 15 bases between them. The CDR3 is made up of 17 amino acids. Based on the CDR3 plus reference TRBV15 and TRBJ1-5, the full variable domain is DAMVIQNPRYQVTQFGKPVTLSCSQTLNHNVMYWYQQKSSQAPKLLFHYYDKDFNNEADTPDNFQSRRPNTSFCFLDIRSPGLGDTAMYLCATSRGGQRLGNQPQHFGDGTRLSIL.

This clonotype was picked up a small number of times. CDR3 DNA: TGTGCCGGAAAGGGCCTGACGAGCGAGCAGTACTTC. Translation: CAGKGLTSEQYF. The rearrangement links TRBV28 to TRBJ2-7; D gene uncertain. Trimming removed 11 bases from V and 6 bases from J, with 17 bases in between. The length of the CDR3 is 12 residues. Germline values: CDR1 MDHEN, CDR2 SYDVKM.

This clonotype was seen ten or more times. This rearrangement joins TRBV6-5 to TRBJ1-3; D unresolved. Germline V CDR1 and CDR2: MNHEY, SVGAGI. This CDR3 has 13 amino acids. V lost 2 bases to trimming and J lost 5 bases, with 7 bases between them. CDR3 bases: TGTGCCAGCAGTTACGGGCCCCGAAACACCATATATTTT. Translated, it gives CASSYGPRNTIYF.

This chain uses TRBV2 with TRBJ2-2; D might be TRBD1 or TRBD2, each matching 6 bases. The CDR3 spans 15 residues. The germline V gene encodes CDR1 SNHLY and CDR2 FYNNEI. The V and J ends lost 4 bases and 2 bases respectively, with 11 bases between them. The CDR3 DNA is TGTGCCAGCAGTGTCGGGGGCCCAAACACCGGGGAGCTGTTTTTT. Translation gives CASSVGGPNTGELFF.

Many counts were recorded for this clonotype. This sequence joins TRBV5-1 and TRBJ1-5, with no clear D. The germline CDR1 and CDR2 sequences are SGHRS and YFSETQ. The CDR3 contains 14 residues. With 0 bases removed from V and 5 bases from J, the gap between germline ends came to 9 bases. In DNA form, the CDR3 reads TGCGCCAGCAGCTTGGGACATAGAGATCAGCCCCAGCATTTT. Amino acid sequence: CASSLGHRDQPQHF. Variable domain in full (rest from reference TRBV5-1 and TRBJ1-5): KAGVTQTPRYLIKTRGQQVTLSCSPISGHRSVSWYQQTPGQGLQFLFEYFSETQRNKGNFPGRFSGRQFSNSRSEMNVSTLELGDSALYLCASSLGHRDQPQHFGDGTRLSIL.

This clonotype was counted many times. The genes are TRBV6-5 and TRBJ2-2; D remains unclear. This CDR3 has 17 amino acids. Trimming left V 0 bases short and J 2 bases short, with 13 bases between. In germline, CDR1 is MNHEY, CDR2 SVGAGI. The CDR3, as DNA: TGTGCCAGCAGTTACTCGATCTCGACAACTAACACCGGGGAGCTGTTTTTT. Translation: CASSYSISTTNTGELFF.

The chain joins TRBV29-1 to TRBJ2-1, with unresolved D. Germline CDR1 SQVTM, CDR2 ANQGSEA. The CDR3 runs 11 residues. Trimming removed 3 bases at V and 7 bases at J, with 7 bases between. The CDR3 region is CSVEWQNEQFF. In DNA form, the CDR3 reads TGCAGCGTTGAGTGGCAGAATGAGCAGTTCTTC.

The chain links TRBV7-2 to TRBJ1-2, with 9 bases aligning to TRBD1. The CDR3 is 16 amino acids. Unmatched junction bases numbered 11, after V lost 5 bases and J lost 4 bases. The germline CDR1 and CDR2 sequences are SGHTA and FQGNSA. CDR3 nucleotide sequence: TGTGCCAGCAGCCCGAACAGGGGGCGCATTAGCTATGGCTACACCTTC. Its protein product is CASSPNRGRISYGYTF.

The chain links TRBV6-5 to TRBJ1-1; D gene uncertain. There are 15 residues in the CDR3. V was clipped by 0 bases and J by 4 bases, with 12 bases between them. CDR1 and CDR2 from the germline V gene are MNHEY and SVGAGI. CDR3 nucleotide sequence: TGTGCCAGCAGTTACTCGAGAGGGCGGACCACTGAAGCTTTCTTT. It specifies CASSYSRGRTTEAFF.

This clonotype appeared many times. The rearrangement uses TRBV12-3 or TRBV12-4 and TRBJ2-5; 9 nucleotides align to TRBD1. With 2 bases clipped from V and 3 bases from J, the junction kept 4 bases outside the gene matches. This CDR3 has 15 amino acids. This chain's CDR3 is CASSLPTGGKETQYF. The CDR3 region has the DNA TGTGCCAGCAGTTTACCGACAGGGGGAAAAGAGACCCAGTACTTC.

The DNA for the CDR3 is TGTGCCAGCAGGCTTAGCGGTGGGGCCAACGTCCTGACTTTC. Translating gives CASRLSGGANVLTF. V usage is TRBV28 and J usage is TRBJ2-6; tentatively, D is TRBD2 (6 bases). With 6 bases removed from V and 3 bases from J, the gap between germline ends came to 9 bases. The length of the CDR3 is 14 residues. CDR1 MDHEN and CDR2 SYDVKM come from the germline V gene.

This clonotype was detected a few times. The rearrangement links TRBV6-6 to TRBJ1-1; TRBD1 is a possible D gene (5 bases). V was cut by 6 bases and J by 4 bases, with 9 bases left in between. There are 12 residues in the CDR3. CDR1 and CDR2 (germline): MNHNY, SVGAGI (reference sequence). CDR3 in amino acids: CASRPGGTEAFF. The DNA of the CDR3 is TGTGCCAGCAGACCGGGGGGCACTGAAGCTTTCTTT.

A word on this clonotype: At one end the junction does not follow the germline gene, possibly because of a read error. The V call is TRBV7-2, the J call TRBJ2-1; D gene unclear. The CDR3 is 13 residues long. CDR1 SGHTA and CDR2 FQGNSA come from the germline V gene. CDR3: CASSLDYYNEQSF. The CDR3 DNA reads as TGTGCCAGCAGCTTAGACTATTACAATGAGCAGTCCTTC.

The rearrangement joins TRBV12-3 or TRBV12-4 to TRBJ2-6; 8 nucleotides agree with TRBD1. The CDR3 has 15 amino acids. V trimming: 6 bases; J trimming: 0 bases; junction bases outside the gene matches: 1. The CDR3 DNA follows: TGTGCCAGCAGGGACAGGGCCTCTGGGGCCAACGTCCTGACTTTC. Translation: CASRDRASGANVLTF.

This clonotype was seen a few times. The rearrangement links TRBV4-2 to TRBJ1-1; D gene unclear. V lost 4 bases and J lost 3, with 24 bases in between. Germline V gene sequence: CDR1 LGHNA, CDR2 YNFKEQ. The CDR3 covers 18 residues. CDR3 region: CASSPTGLGLGWDTEAFF. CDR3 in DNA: TGTGCCAGCAGCCCAACCGGGTTAGGCTTGGGCTGGGACACTGAAGCTTTCTTT.

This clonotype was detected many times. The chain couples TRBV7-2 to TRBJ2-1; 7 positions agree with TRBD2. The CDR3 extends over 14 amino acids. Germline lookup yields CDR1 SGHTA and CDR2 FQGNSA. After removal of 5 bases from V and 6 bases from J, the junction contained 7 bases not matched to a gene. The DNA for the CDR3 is TGTGCCAGCAGCCCCGGGACTATAACCAATGAGCAGTTCTTC. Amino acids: CASSPGTITNEQFF.